This is a list of T cell receptor beta chains from one sample in a study of long-term antiretroviral therapy in people with HIV. The repertoire was sequenced with immunoSEQ multiplex PCR; TCRdb's copy has only in-frame clones and lacks some. The top ten clones hold more than 4.5% of a sample with tens of thousands of clones, 85% of them seen once. Specimen: unsorted PBMCs, collected roughly 2.9 years before starting antiretroviral therapy. Source of these receptors: a woman aged 25 to 39 with HIV. Both conserved end residues are part of each CDR3. D genes are given only for firm matches. A row's size may be missing; if present it is once, few, many or a size class.

size	V	J	D	DNA	CDR3
NA	TRBV19	TRBJ1-2	TRBD1	TGTGCCAGTAGTATAGGGGGACAGAACTATGGCTACACCTTC	CASSIGGQNYGYTF
few	TRBV5-6	TRBJ1-2	NA	TGTGCCAGCAGCTTGGCTGGCAGGGCTTCCGCTAACTATGGCTACACCTTC	CASSLAGRASANYGYTF
NA	TRBV6-1	TRBJ2-5	NA	TGTGCCAGCAGTGAAGTAGAGACCCAGTACTTC	CASSEVETQYF
NA	TRBV27	TRBJ1-2	NA	TGTGCCAGCAGTACCTCCTCCACAGGCGGGGATGGCTACACCTTC	CASSTSSTGGDGYTF
NA	TRBV10-3	TRBJ2-5	NA	TGTGCCATCCGTGATAGCGAGACCCAGTACTTC	CAIRDSETQYF
NA	TRBV18	TRBJ2-3	TRBD2	TGTGCCAGCTCACCACCGCGGACTAGCGGGGTTTCTAGCACAGATACGCAGTATTTT	CASSPPRTSGVSSTDTQYF
NA	TRBV11-2	TRBJ1-2	TRBD1	TGTGCCAGCAGAGACACAGGGGGTGGTGGCTACACCTTC	CASRDTGGGGYTF
NA	TRBV5-4	TRBJ1-2	TRBD1	TGTGCCAGCAGCTTCGGGACAGACTATGGCTACACCTTC	CASSFGTDYGYTF
once	TRBV7-9	TRBJ2-3	TRBD2	TGTGCCAGCAGAAGGACTAGCGGCACAGATACGCAGTATTTT	CASRRTSGTDTQYF
NA	TRBV5-1	TRBJ2-1	NA	TGCGCCAGCAGCTTGGAGGGTCGTCAGGTTGATGAGCAGTTCTTC	CASSLEGRQVDEQFF
NA	TRBV19	TRBJ1-1	TRBD1	TGTGCCAGTAGTGCGGGGACAGGGTCTTACCTAATGAACACTGAAGCTTTCTTT	CASSAGTGSYLMNTEAFF
NA	TRBV14	TRBJ2-5	NA	TGTGCCAGCAGCCAGTCCAATCGGGGGACCCAGTACTTC	CASSQSNRGTQYF
NA	TRBV19	TRBJ2-1	NA	TGTGCCAGTAGTATCCGAACACTGGGGCTTACCTACAATGAGCAGTTCTTC	CASSIRTLGLTYNEQFF
NA	TRBV7-6	TRBJ1-1	NA	TGTGCCAGCAGCCCCGGGACATGGAACACTGAAGCTTTCTTT	CASSPGTWNTEAFF
NA	TRBV5-1	TRBJ2-3	TRBD2	TGCGCCAGCAGCCGATGGACTAGCGCGGCAGATACGCAGTATTTT	CASSRWTSAADTQYF
few	TRBV30	TRBJ1-1	NA	TGTGCCTGGAGTGAGAGGGGAGCTTTCTTT	CAWSERGAFF
NA	TRBV29-1	TRBJ2-2	NA	TGCAGCGTTGGGAATACTAACACCGGGGAGCTGTTTTTT	CSVGNTNTGELFF
once	TRBV6-5	TRBJ1-6	TRBD1	TGTGCCAGCAGTTTGGAGCGACAGGGTAGTTCACCCCTCCACTTT	CASSLERQGSSPLHF
NA	TRBV29-1	TRBJ1-2	NA	TGCAGCATTGGTACAGCCGATAACTATGGCTACACCTTC	CSIGTADNYGYTF
once	TRBV19	TRBJ2-2	NA	TGTGCCAGTAGTCGTCCTAGCACCGGGGAGCTGTTTTTT	CASSRPSTGELFF
NA	TRBV2	TRBJ2-5	TRBD2	TGTGCCAGCAGTGAAACGGCGGGGGGGCCCTCAGAGACCCAGTACTTC	CASSETAGGPSETQYF
once	TRBV11-2	TRBJ1-1	TRBD1	TGTGCCAGCAGCTTAGTGGTGACAGGGGGGCTAGGGACTGAAGCTTTCTTT	CASSLVVTGGLGTEAFF
NA	TRBV27	TRBJ1-5	TRBD1	TGTGCCAGCAGTTGGGGACAGGGGAGCAATCAGCCCCAGCATTTT	CASSWGQGSNQPQHF
NA	TRBV6-1	TRBJ2-3	TRBD1	TGTGCCAGCAGTGAAGCGGCAGGGGGCGCAGATACGCAGTATTTT	CASSEAAGGADTQYF
few	TRBV27	TRBJ2-2	TRBD2	TGTGCCAGCAGTGCCCGACTAGCTGGGGAGCTGTTTTTT	CASSARLAGELFF
few	TRBV10-3	TRBJ1-1	NA	TGTGCCATCAGTGGGGGACCCGAAGCTTTCTTT	CAISGGPEAFF
NA	TRBV19	TRBJ2-1	NA	TGTGCCAGTAATCCCTCGGTAATTCGGAATGAGCAGTTCTTC	CASNPSVIRNEQFF
NA	TRBV29-1	TRBJ2-7	NA	TGCAGCGTTGAAAGAGGTAACGAGCAGTACTTC	CSVERGNEQYF
NA	TRBV19	TRBJ1-4	NA	TGTGCCAGTAGGGAACGCGAGGAAAAACTGTTTTTT	CASREREEKLFF
NA	TRBV5-1	TRBJ2-5	NA	TGCGCCAGCAGCAATCCTGGAGCGGAAGAGACCCAGTACTTC	CASSNPGAEETQYF
few	TRBV2	TRBJ1-5	NA	TGTGCCAGCAGTGATCTGCCAGGGGCGGGTCAGCCCCAGCATTTT	CASSDLPGAGQPQHF
NA	TRBV7-3	TRBJ2-1	NA	TGTGCCAGCAGCTTACGGGGGGCGAGGAATGAGCAGTTCTTC	CASSLRGARNEQFF
NA	TRBV18	TRBJ2-1	TRBD2	TGTGCCAGCTCACCAGATAGCGGGGGCTACAATGAGCAGTTCTTC	CASSPDSGGYNEQFF
few	TRBV5-1	TRBJ1-2	TRBD1	TGCGCCAGCAGCATCGGGACAGTTCCCTATGGCTACACCTTC	CASSIGTVPYGYTF
NA	TRBV6-1	TRBJ2-3	NA	TGTGCCAGCAGTGTACTAGCAGCGTCAGATACGCAGTATTTT	CASSVLAASDTQYF
NA	TRBV9	TRBJ2-7	TRBD1	TGTGCCAGCACCCCAAGTGGGACAGGTGACTACGAGCAGTACTTC	CASTPSGTGDYEQYF
NA	TRBV25-1	TRBJ1-4	NA	TGTGCCAGCGGTCCGGGGGGGGGTGAAAAACTGTTTTTT	CASGPGGGEKLFF
NA	TRBV5-1	TRBJ1-1	NA	TGCGCCAGCAGCTTGTGGGCAACCGGGGAAGCTTTCTTT	CASSLWATGEAFF
once	TRBV5-1	TRBJ1-1	NA	TGCGCCAGCAGGGTAGGAATGAACACTGAAGCTTTCTTT	CASRVGMNTEAFF
once	TRBV25-1	TRBJ2-5	NA	TGTGCCAGCAGTCGACCAGGGAGCATGGCCCAGTACTTC	CASSRPGSMAQYF